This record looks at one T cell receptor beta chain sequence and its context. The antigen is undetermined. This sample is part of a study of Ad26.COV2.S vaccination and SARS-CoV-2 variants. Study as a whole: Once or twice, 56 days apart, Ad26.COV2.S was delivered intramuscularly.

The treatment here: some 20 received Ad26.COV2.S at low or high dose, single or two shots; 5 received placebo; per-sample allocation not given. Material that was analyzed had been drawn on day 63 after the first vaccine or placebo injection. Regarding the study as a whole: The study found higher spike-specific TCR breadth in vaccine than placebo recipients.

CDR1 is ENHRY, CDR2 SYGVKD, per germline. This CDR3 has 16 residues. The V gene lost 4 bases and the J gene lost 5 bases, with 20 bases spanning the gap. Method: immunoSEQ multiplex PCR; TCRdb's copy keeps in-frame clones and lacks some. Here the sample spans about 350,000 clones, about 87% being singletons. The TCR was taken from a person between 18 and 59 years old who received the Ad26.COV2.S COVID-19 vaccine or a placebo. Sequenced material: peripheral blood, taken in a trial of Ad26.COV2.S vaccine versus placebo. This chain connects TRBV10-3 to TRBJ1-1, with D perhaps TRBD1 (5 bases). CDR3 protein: CAISGLGARARTEAFF. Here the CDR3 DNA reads TGTGCCATCAGTGGTCTCGGGGCTCGGGCACGGACTGAAGCTTTCTTT.